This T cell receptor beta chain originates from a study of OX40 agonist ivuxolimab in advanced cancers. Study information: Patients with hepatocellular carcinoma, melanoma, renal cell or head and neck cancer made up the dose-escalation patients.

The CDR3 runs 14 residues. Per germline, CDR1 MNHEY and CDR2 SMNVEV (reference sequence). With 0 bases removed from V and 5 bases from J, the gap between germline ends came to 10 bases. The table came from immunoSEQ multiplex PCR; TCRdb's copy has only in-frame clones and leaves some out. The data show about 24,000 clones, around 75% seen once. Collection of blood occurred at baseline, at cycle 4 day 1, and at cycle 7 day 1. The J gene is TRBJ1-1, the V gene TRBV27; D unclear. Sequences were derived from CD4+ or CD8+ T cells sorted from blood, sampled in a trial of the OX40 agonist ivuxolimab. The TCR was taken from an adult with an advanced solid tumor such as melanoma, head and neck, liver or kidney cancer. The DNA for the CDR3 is TGTGCCAGCAGTTTATCGACTGGGGTAACTGAAGCTTTCTTT. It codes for CASSLSTGVTEAFF.